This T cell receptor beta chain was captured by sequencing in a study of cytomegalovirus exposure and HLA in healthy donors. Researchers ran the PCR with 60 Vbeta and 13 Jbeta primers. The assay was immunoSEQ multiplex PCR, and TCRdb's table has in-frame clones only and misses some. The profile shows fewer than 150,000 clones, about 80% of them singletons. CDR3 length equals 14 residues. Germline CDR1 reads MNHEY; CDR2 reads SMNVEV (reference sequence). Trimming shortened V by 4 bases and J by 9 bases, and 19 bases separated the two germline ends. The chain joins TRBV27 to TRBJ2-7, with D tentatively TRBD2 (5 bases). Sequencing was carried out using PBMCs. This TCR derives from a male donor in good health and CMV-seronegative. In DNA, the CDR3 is TGTGCCAGCAGTTCCCGGGATCGGGTCTTCGGGCAGTACTTC. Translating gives CASSSRDRVFGQYF.